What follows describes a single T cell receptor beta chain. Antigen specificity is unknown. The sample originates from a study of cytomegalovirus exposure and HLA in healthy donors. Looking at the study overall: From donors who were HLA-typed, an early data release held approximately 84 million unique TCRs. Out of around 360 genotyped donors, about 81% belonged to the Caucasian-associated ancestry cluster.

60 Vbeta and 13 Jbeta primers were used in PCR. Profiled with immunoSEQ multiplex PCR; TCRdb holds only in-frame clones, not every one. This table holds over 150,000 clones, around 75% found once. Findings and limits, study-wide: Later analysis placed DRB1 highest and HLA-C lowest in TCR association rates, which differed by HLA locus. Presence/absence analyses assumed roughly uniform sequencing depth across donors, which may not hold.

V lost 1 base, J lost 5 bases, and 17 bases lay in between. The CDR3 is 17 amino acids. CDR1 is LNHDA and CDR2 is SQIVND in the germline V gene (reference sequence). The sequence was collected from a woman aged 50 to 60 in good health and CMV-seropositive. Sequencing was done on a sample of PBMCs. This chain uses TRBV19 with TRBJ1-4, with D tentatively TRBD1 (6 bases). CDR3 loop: CASSIVPRTARNEKLFF. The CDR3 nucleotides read TGTGCCAGTAGTATAGTGCCTCGGACAGCCAGAAATGAAAAACTGTTTTTT.